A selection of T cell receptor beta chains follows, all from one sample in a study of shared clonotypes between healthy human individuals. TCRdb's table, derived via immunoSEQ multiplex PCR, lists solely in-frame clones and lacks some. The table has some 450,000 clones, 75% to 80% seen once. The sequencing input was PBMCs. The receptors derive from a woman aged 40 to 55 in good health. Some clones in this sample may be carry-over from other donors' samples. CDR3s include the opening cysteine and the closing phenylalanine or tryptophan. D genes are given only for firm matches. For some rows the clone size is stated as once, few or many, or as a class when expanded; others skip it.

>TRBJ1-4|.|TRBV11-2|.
CASSLGTVNEKLFF
TGTGCCAGCAGCTTAGGGACAGTCAATGAAAAACTGTTTTTT
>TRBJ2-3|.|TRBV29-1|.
CSGSEDTTQYF
TGCAGCGGTTCGGAGGACACAACGCAGTATTTT
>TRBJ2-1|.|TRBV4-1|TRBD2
CASSQSGTVYNEQFF
TGCGCCAGCAGCCAGAGCGGGACTGTTTACAATGAGCAGTTCTTC
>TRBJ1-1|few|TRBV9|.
CASSVASLNTEAFF
TGTGCCAGCAGCGTAGCAAGTTTGAACACTGAAGCTTTCTTT
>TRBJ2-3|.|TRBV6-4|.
CASRAGGSTDTQYF
TGTGCCAGCAGGGCAGGAGGAAGCACAGATACGCAGTATTTT
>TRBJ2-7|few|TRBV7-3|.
CASSLKGGDGYEQYF
TGTGCCAGCAGCTTAAAAGGGGGGGACGGATACGAGCAGTACTTC
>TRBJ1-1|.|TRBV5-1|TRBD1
CASSTEQGGTEAFF
TGCGCCAGCAGCACAGAACAGGGGGGCACTGAAGCTTTCTTT
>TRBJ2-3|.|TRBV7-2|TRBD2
CASSLRGTSGRLFTDTQYF
TGTGCCAGCAGCTTACGGGGGACTAGCGGGAGGCTTTTCACAGATACGCAGTATTTT
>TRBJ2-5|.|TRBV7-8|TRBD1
CASSRGQGEETQYF
TGTGCCAGCAGCCGGGGACAGGGCGAAGAGACCCAGTACTTC
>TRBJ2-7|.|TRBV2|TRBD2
CASSTSGMQSGEQYF
TGTGCCAGCAGTACTAGCGGGATGCAAAGCGGGGAGCAGTACTTC
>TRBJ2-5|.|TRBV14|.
CASSQYGGAETQYF
TGTGCCAGCAGCCAATACGGGGGCGCAGAGACCCAGTACTTC
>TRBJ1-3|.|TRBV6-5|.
CASRDSGNTIYF
TGTGCCAGCAGGGACTCTGGAAACACCATATATTTT
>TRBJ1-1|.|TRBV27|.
CASGYRVNTEAFF
TGTGCCAGCGGGTACAGGGTAAACACTGAAGCTTTCTTT
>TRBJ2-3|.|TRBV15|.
CATSRDYEGGPDTQYF
TGTGCCACCAGCAGAGATTACGAGGGAGGCCCAGATACGCAGTATTTT
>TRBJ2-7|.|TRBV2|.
CASSGGFYEQYF
TGTGCCAGCAGTGGCGGATTCTACGAGCAGTACTTC
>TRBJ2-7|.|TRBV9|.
CASSPTSYLSSYEQYF
TGTGCCAGCAGCCCCACCAGCTATTTGAGTTCCTACGAGCAGTACTTC
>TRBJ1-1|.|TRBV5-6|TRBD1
CASSLDPSRGMNAEAFF
TGTGCCAGCAGCTTGGACCCTTCCAGGGGGATGAACGCTGAAGCCTTCTTT
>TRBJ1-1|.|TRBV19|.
CASSIQGTTEAFF
TGTGCCAGTAGTATTCAGGGAACCACTGAAGCTTTCTTT
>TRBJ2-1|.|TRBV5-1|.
CASTVHNEQFF
TGCGCCAGCACCGTACACAATGAGCAGTTCTTC
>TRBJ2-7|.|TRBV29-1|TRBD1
CSVGWRQGLDEQYF
TGCAGCGTTGGATGGAGACAGGGTCTCGACGAGCAGTACTTC
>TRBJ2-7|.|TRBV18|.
CASSPRDVLSYEQYF
TGTGCCAGCTCACCAAGGGACGTACTATCCTACGAGCAGTACTTC
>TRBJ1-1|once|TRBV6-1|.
CASSSGRTNTEAFF
TGTGCCAGCAGTTCGGGACGGACGAACACTGAAGCTTTCTTT
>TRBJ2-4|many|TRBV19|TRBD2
CASSTGTSGIQYF
TGTGCCAGTAGTACAGGGACTAGCGGGATCCAGTACTTC
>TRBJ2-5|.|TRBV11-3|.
CASSRLGWGEETQYF
TGTGCCAGCAGCAGGCTAGGCTGGGGGGAAGAGACCCAGTACTTC
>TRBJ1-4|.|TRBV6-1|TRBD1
CASIAGTVSEKLFF
TGTGCCAGCATAGCCGGGACAGTAAGTGAAAAACTGTTTTTT
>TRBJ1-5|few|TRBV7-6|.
CASSLGGGFANQPQHF
TGTGCCAGCAGCTTAGGGGGCGGATTCGCCAATCAGCCCCAGCATTTT